The sequence of this TCR beta chain was determined in a study of blood T cell repertoires in COVID-19. Clones were sequenced by immunoSEQ multiplex PCR, and TCRdb holds only the in-frame ones, with some missing. The data show about 130,000 clones, roughly four fifths seen once. The specimen was peripheral blood. The sequence derives from an older woman with acute or convalescent COVID-19.

In DNA, the CDR3 is TGTGCCAGCAGCTTGTACAGCTCCTACAATGAGCAGTTCTTC. Its protein product is CASSLYSSYNEQFF. This chain joins TRBV5-6 and TRBJ2-1, with D hard to call. Germline CDR1 is SGHDT and CDR2 is YYEEEE. The CDR3 runs to 14 residues. V was trimmed by 1 base and J by 0 bases, leaving 5 bases between them. Variable domain in full (rest from reference TRBV5-6 and TRBJ2-1): DAGVTQSPTHLIKTRGQQVTLRCSPKSGHDTVSWYQQALGQGPQFIFQYYEEEERQRGNFPDRFSGHQFPNYSSELNVNALLLGDSALYLCASSLYSSYNEQFFGPGTRLTVL.